These 9 T cell receptor beta chains were all obtained from the same sample, sequenced in a study of blood T cell repertoires in COVID-19 (dated by TCRdb to the early 2020s). Receptor libraries were prepared by the immunoSEQ multiplex PCR assay. TCRdb re-hosts the immuneACCESS table, in-frame sequences only. Its copies lack some clones; in the studies checked, an unresolved V gene accounts for under half of them, and the cause for the rest is not known. The sample yields some 130,000 clones; 79% were counted once. About 3.6% of the sample comes from the top ten. The material sequenced was peripheral blood. These receptors were collected from a man aged 55 to 70 with acute or convalescent COVID-19.

The rearrangement uses TRBV28 and TRBJ2-2; TRBD2 agrees at 7 bases. The germline V gene has CDR1 MDHEN and CDR2 SYDVKM. V gave up 9 bases and J gave up 1 base; unmatched junction bases: 11. The CDR3 consists of 16 residues. CDR3 sequence reads: CASRSIGGRNTGELFF. In nucleotides, the CDR3 is TGTGCCAGTAGGTCAATCGGCGGGAGGAACACCGGGGAGCTGTTTTTT.

The chain couples TRBV6-1 to TRBJ1-2; TRBD1 is a possible D gene (6 bases). CDR3 length: 14 residues. With 1 base removed from V and 4 bases from J, the gap between germline ends came to 10 bases. In germline, CDR1 is MNHNS, CDR2 SASEGT. The DNA for the CDR3 is TGTGCCAGCAGTGAAGGGGGGGGCGGCTATGGCTACACCTTC. It encodes CASSEGGGGYGYTF.

The chain links TRBV28 to TRBJ2-7, with D maybe TRBD2 (6 bases). V lost 7 bases and J 3 bases, leaving 13 bases between the germline ends. The CDR3 has 13 residues. Germline lookup yields CDR1 MDHEN and CDR2 SYDVKM. This chain's CDR3 is CASIGASVYEQYF. DNA for the CDR3: TGTGCCAGCATCGGGGCTAGCGTCTACGAGCAGTACTTC.

The rearrangement links TRBV7-2 to TRBJ1-5; no reliable D call. V lost 4 bases, J lost 6 bases, and 7 bases lay in between. The CDR3 is 12 residues long. The germline V gene has CDR1 SGHTA and CDR2 FQGNSA. The CDR3 protein is CASSSTVQPQHF. CDR3 DNA: TGTGCCAGCAGCTCTACAGTTCAGCCCCAGCATTTT.

This chain connects TRBV5-1 to TRBJ1-1; TRBD1 might be the D (6 bases). CDR3 length: 13 residues. Trimming shortened V by 4 bases and J by 7 bases, and 14 bases separated the two germline ends. Germline lookup yields CDR1 SGHRS and CDR2 YFSETQ. CDR3 DNA sequence: TGCGCCAGCAGCCCTACAGGGTGGAGTGAAGCTTTCTTT. Protein sequence: CASSPTGWSEAFF. The full variable domain, its missing parts supplied by reference TRBV5-1 and TRBJ1-1, is KAGVTQTPRYLIKTRGQQVTLSCSPISGHRSVSWYQQTPGQGLQFLFEYFSETQRNKGNFPGRFSGRQFSNSRSEMNVSTLELGDSALYLCASSPTGWSEAFFGQGTRLTVV.

The rearrangement links TRBV6-1 to TRBJ1-2; 7 bases align to TRBD1. Germline CDR1 MNHNS, CDR2 SASEGT. This CDR3 spans 16 amino acids. V shed 1 base, J shed 3 bases, and the junction held 8 bases outside the gene matches. The CDR3 reads CASSEDETTGDYGYTF. CDR3 in DNA: TGTGCCAGCAGTGAAGACGAAACCACAGGGGACTATGGCTACACCTTC.

CDR3 sequence: CASSPGTGISNIQYF. The CDR3 region has the DNA TGTGCCAGCAGCCCCGGGACAGGGATTTCAAACATTCAGTACTTC. The chain links TRBV7-3 to TRBJ2-4; 9 positions agree with TRBD1. The CDR3 consists of 15 residues. Germline loops: CDR1 SGHTA, CDR2 FQGTGA. Unmatched junction bases numbered 8, after V lost 5 bases and J lost 6 bases.

This chain joins TRBV7-9 and TRBJ1-5, with D hard to call. This CDR3 contains 15 residues. Germline V gene lookup returns CDR1 SEHNR and CDR2 FQNEAQ (reference sequence). V was pared by 0 bases and J by 4 bases, with 10 bases between. The CDR3 DNA is TGTGCCAGCAGCTTAGCAGGAGGTCCAAATCAGCCCCAGCATTTT. Its translation is CASSLAGGPNQPQHF. Supplemented by reference TRBV7-9 and TRBJ1-5, the full variable domain reads DTGVSQNPRHKITKRGQNVTFRCDPISEHNRLYWYRQTLGQGPEFLTYFQNEAQLEKSRLLSDRFSAERPKGSFSTLEIQRTEQGDSAMYLCASSLAGGPNQPQHFGDGTRLSIL.

This clone has a handful of counts. This chain links TRBV30 with TRBJ1-5; 7 nucleotides match TRBD1. Germline-derived CDR1 and CDR2 are GTSNPN and SVGIG (reference sequence). The CDR3 consists of 15 residues. Trimming cost V 2 bases and J 4 bases; bases outside gene matches: 8. DNA for the CDR3: TGTGCCTGGAGTATACCAGGGGGGAATAATCAGCCCCAGCATTTT. Residues: CAWSIPGGNNQPQHF.